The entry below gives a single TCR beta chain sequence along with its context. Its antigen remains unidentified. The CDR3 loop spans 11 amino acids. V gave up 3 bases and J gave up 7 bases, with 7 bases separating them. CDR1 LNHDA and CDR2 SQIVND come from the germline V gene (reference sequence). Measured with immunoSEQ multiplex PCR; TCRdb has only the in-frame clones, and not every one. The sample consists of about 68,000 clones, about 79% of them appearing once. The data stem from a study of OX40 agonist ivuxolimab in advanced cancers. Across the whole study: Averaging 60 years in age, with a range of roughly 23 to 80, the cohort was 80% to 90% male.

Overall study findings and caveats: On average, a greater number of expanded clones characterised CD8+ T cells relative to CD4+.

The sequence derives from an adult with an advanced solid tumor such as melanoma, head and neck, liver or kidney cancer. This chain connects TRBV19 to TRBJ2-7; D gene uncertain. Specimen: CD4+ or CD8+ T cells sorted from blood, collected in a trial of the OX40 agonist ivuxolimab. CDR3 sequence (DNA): TGTGCCAGTAGTATTAAAGAGGAGCAGTACTTC. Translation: CASSIKEEQYF. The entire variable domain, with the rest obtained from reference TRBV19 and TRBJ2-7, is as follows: DGGITQSPKYLFRKEGQNVTLSCEQNLNHDAMYWYRQDPGQGLRLIYYSQIVNDFQKGDIAEGYSVSREKKESFPLTVTSAQKNPTAFYLCASSIKEEQYFGPGTRLTVT.